The clone carrying this T cell receptor beta chain showed up many times. The data stem from a study of identical twins. A universal primer site was added by template switching, and unique molecular identifiers were carried by the cDNA. TCRdb reprocessed the 5' RACE reads via MiXCR and lists one record per CDR3 protein. The sample lists about 480,000 distinct CDR3 sequences, over 12% occurring once. After removal of 3 bases from V and 1 base from J, the junction contained 0 bases not matched to a gene. From germline, CDR1 is DFQATT and CDR2 SNEGSKA (reference sequence). The CDR3 consists of 13 residues. These data were also filed under a second study, of yellow fever vaccine responses in identical twins. That paper states: Twins' T cell vaccine responses reportedly looked partly convergent, partly personalized.

The TCR sequence derives from a woman aged 18-29 years in good health. The chain is built from TRBV20-1 and TRBJ2-3; TRBD1 matches 8 bases. The material sequenced was CD4+ T cells sorted from blood. The CDR3 sequence: CSARTGGTDTQYF. As DNA, the CDR3 is TGCAGTGCTAGGACAGGGGGCACAGATACGCAGTATTTT.